The 15 T cell receptor beta chains below were found in one sample sequenced in a study of blood T cell repertoires in COVID-19. Repertoires were generated with immunoSEQ multiplex PCR, while TCRdb's copy carries only in-frame clones and drops some. The table has 150,000 to 170,000 clones, around 80% seen once. The material sequenced was PBMCs or T cells enriched from blood (not recorded which). The source is a man in his fifties or sixties who had recovered from COVID-19.

Only one count was recorded for this clone. The chain couples TRBV6-5 to TRBJ1-1; the D is unclear. Germline values: CDR1 MNHEY, CDR2 SVGAGI. V dropped 0 bases and J dropped 3 bases, with 14 bases sitting between them. There are 16 residues in the CDR3. Written as DNA, the CDR3 is TGTGCCAGCAGTTACTCGATCCCGGGAACCCACACTGAAGCTTTCTTT. It codes for CASSYSIPGTHTEAFF.

This chain links TRBV4-2 with TRBJ1-5; TRBD1 agrees at 7 bases. V lost 1 base, J lost 3 bases, and 6 bases stayed unmatched. The CDR3 is made up of 16 amino acids. CDR1 and CDR2 from the germline V gene are LGHNA and YNFKEQ. The CDR3 DNA follows: TGTGCCAGCAGCCAAGCAACAGGGGTGGCCAATCAGCCCCAGCATTTT. Residues: CASSQATGVANQPQHF.

The rearrangement uses TRBV29-1 and TRBJ2-5; 9 bases map to TRBD2. V was clipped by 4 bases and J by 7 bases; unmatched bases: 7. Germline V lookup: CDR1 SQVTM, CDR2 ANQGSEA. This CDR3 is 13 amino acids long. This CDR3 is CSVGVAGVGTQYF. The CDR3 nucleotides read TGCAGCGTTGGGGTAGCGGGGGTGGGGACCCAGTACTTC.

The rearrangement joins TRBV2 to TRBJ2-2; possible D gene TRBD2, 5 bases. V lost 2 bases to trimming and J lost 4 bases, with 11 bases between them. In germline, CDR1 is SNHLY, CDR2 FYNNEI. The CDR3 is made up of 15 amino acids. CDR3 DNA: TGTGCCAGCAGTGAACTGGGCGAGGGCACCGGGGAGCTGTTTTTT. It translates to CASSELGEGTGELFF.

The V and J genes are TRBV10-3 and TRBJ2-2; TRBD1 matches at 7 bases. The CDR3 loop spans 17 amino acids. With 5 bases clipped from V and 1 base from J, the junction kept 10 bases outside the gene matches. The germline V gene encodes CDR1 ENHRY and CDR2 SYGVKD. The CDR3 DNA is TGTGCCATCAGTACAGGGGCGTTCGACTTGAACACCGGGGAGCTGTTTTTT. Protein: CAISTGAFDLNTGELFF.

In nucleotides, the CDR3 is TGTGCCAGCAGGTTGACAGGGGCCTATGGCTACACCTTC. Its protein product is CASRLTGAYGYTF. The chain carries TRBV6-5 and TRBJ1-2; 8 nucleotides agree with TRBD1. J lost 4 bases, V lost 6 bases, and 4 bases had no gene match. Germline CDR1 reads MNHEY; CDR2 reads SVGAGI. The CDR3 has 13 residues.

The V gene is TRBV9, the J gene TRBJ1-1, with D unresolved. The CDR3 contains 14 residues. V lost 4 bases to trimming and J lost 4 bases, with 14 bases between them. Germline CDR1 reads SGDLS; CDR2 reads YYNGEE. Here the CDR3 reads CASSLAWASTEAFF. CDR3 nucleotide sequence: TGTGCCAGCAGCCTTGCTTGGGCGAGCACTGAAGCTTTCTTT.

This sequence joins TRBV2 and TRBJ2-5, with D unresolved. Trimming took 4 bases from V and 4 from J, leaving 13 bases between them. CDR3 length: 14 residues. Germline loops: CDR1 SNHLY, CDR2 FYNNEI. The CDR3 loop is CASSAQKGGETQYF. CDR3 in DNA: TGTGCCAGCAGTGCCCAAAAAGGCGGAGAGACCCAGTACTTC.

V gene TRBV12-3 or TRBV12-4 combines with J gene TRBJ1-3; no clear D gene. CDR3 size: 12 residues. Between the trimmed V and J ends, which lost 3 bases and 4 bases, there was a span of 4 bases. Here the CDR3 DNA reads TGTGCCAGCAGTTTCTACGGAAACACCATATATTTT. Translated: CASSFYGNTIYF.

CDR3 in DNA: TGTGCCAGCAGCCCACGGGACAGGGACATGAACACTGAAGCTTTCTTT. It encodes CASSPRDRDMNTEAFF. The chain has TRBV6-2 or TRBV6-3 and TRBJ1-1, with 9 bases that match TRBD1. The V gene's germline CDR1 is MNHEY and CDR2 SVGEGT. With 6 bases clipped from V and 0 bases from J, the junction kept 8 bases outside the gene matches. The CDR3 contains 16 residues.

This chain joins TRBV5-6 and TRBJ1-4; D not certain. V lost 2 bases and J 3 bases, leaving 11 bases between the germline ends. Germline lookup yields CDR1 SGHDT and CDR2 YYEEEE. This CDR3 region has 15 residues. CDR3 residues: CASSLREFSNEKLFF. Here the CDR3 DNA reads TGTGCCAGCAGCTTAAGGGAGTTTTCTAATGAAAAACTGTTTTTT.

CDR3 amino acids: CASSYAWQADTQYF. CDR3 in DNA: TGTGCCAGCAGCTACGCGTGGCAGGCAGATACGCAGTATTTT. This chain connects TRBV7-9 to TRBJ2-3; unclear D gene. Trimming took off 4 bases at V and 4 bases at J, with 12 bases between the two ends. The CDR3 is made up of 14 amino acids. The V gene's germline CDR1 is SEHNR and CDR2 FQNEAQ (reference sequence).

The CDR3 here is CASSPWTGRETQYF. DNA of the CDR3: TGTGCCAGCAGCCCCTGGACAGGGCGAGAGACCCAGTACTTC. The chain employs TRBV3-1 (or the pseudogene TRBV3-2) and TRBJ2-5; 8 nucleotides match TRBD1. The length of the CDR3 is 14 residues. Trimming removed 4 bases from V and 4 bases from J; junction bases left unmatched: 5. CDR1 and CDR2 (germline): LGHDT, YNNKEL (reference sequence).

The chain has TRBV6-1 and TRBJ2-6, with D unclear. V dropped 1 base and J dropped 0 bases, with 4 bases sitting between them. This CDR3 has 15 residues. Per germline, CDR1 MNHNS and CDR2 SASEGT. This CDR3 is CASSEGASGANVLTF. DNA of the CDR3: TGTGCCAGCAGTGAAGGCGCCTCTGGGGCCAACGTCCTGACTTTC.

The V and J genes are TRBV25-1 and TRBJ2-6; possibly TRBD2 for D (6 bases). The length of the CDR3 is 17 residues. V lost 2 bases to trimming and J lost 0 bases, with 11 bases between them. The germline V gene has CDR1 MGHDK and CDR2 SYGVNS. The CDR3 sequence is CASSEQRGNSGANVLTF. The CDR3 DNA reads TGTGCCAGCAGTGAACAACGGGGGAACTCTGGGGCCAACGTCCTGACTTTC.